The entry below gives a single TCR beta chain sequence along with its context. This clonotype was counted a few times. The antigen it recognizes is unknown. Base qualities are not recorded, but no much larger clone differs from it by a single base. The data were obtained in a study of T-cell reconstitution after alpha-beta-depleted transplantation in children (dated by TCRdb to the mid-2010s). In the study overall: T-cell immune reconstitution after TCRalphabeta/CD19-depleted allogeneic hematopoietic cell transplantation in children was quantitatively tracked in the study by means of TCR repertoire profiling. The investigation overall reported the following: In some patients, the high TCRbeta diversity seen at day 60 was put down to recipient T cells and intrathymic progenitors that had survived conditioning. About two months after transplant, the apparently early recovery of alphabetaT-cell counts reportedly depended on just several hundred clones that had expanded rapidly and came from non-depleted graft cells. Over subsequent months, a decline in hyperexpanded clone frequencies was noted, and after one year, T-cell counts and TCRbeta diversity were mostly ascribed to newly produced T cells.

What the treatment or condition label conveys for this sample: allogeneic hematopoietic cell transplantation with graft depleted of TCRalphabeta T cells and CD19 B cells. TCRalphabeta/CD19-depleted allogeneic hematopoietic cell grafts were given to the transplant recipients, all of whom were children. To prepare the library, PCR was applied. Sequenced on an Illumina HiSeq 2500. TCR libraries were prepared with molecular barcoding, using unique molecular identifiers to normalize TCRbeta repertoire quantification. The public reads were reanalyzed by TCRdb: fastp trimming at Q25, MiXCR alignment, in-frame beta chains only. All rows with the same CDR3 protein become a single entry with the most common DNA and genes. This sample holds around 300,000 distinct CDR3 sequences; approximately 20% were observed only once. The ten largest clones capture approximately 9.9% of the sample. The TCR sequence derives from a male patient between 10 and 17 years old who had a stem cell transplant for acute lymphoblastic leukemia, so the T cells may come from the graft donor. Sequences were derived from PBMCs, mostly from graft donor cells, sampled 180 days after TCRalphabeta/CD19-depleted stem cell transplant.

Here is the DNA: TGTGCCAGCAGCCCAGACAGGGCAGGCACCCTCCACTTT. Its translation reads: CASSPDRAGTLHF. The sequence joins TRBV7-3 to TRBJ1-6; 7 nucleotides in the junction match TRBD1. For this chain, trimming is 5 bases at the V end and 14 bases at the J end, and the number of junction bases without a gene match is 9. Measured from the cysteine to the phenylalanine, the CDR3 is 13 residues long. Just the 39-base CDR3 DNA is kept, in frame starting at base 1. For CDR1 and CDR2, the germline V gene lists SGHTA and FQGTGA. The entire variable domain, with the stretches around the CDR3 drawn from the reference TRBV7-3 and TRBJ1-6 proteins, is GAGVSQTPSNKVTEKGKYVELRCDPISGHTALYWYRQSLGQGPEFLIYFQGTGAADDSGLPNDRFFAVRPEGSVSTLKIQRTERGDSAVYLCASSPDRAGTLHFGNGTRLTVT.